The 5 T cell receptor beta chains below all came from one sample that was sequenced in a study of tumor-infiltrating lymphocytes in oesophageal squamous cell carcinoma. TCRdb passed the PCR reads through MiXCR, listing each CDR3 protein once. Among fewer than 20,000 distinct CDR3 sequences listed, approximately 54% were seen once. Source material: esophageal tumor tissue. These receptors were collected from a female donor with esophageal squamous cell carcinoma.

This clonotype is deemed medium-sized. This chain joins TRBV12-3 or TRBV12-4 and TRBJ1-4; TRBD1 aligns across 11 bases. V lost 5 bases to trimming and J lost 7 bases; unmatched junction nucleotides: 12. This CDR3 spans 17 amino acids. The CDR3 is CASSTRTGGAVGEKLFF. The CDR3 DNA reads as TGTGCCAGCAGTACTCGGACAGGGGGCGCGGTAGGTGAAAAACTGTTTTTT.

J is TRBJ2-1 and V is TRBV27, with D tentatively TRBD1 or TRBD2 (6 bases each). V lost 7 bases and J lost 2, with 15 bases in between. The CDR3 runs 15 residues. Germline assignment: CDR1 MNHEY and CDR2 SMNVEV (reference sequence). Here the CDR3 DNA reads TGTGCCAGCAAAAATCGGGGGCGAACCTACAATGAGCAGTTCTTC. Protein: CASKNRGRTYNEQFF.

This clonotype came up many times. A much larger clone sits a single nucleotide away, making a read error possible. The gene calls are TRBV28 and TRBJ2-1; 10 bases are shared with TRBD1. This CDR3 is 16 amino acids long. The germline V gene has CDR1 MDHEN and CDR2 SYDVKM. J gave up 10 bases and V 2 bases, and 11 bases lay outside the gene matches. CDR3 region: CASSLPGTGDSYEQFF. The CDR3 region has the DNA TGTGCCAGCAGTTTACCCGGGACAGGGGATTCCTACGAGCAGTTCTTC.

Concerning this clonotype: With a much larger clone just one base away, this may be a read error. This chain links TRBV7-4 with TRBJ2-1, with D perhaps matching TRBD1 or TRBD2 (6 bases each). CDR3 length equals 9 residues. Germline V gene data show CDR1 as SGHVT and CDR2 as SQSDAQ. The CDR3 nucleotides read TGTGCCAGCGGCTTAGAGGGGGGTTTC. Translation gives CASGLEGGF.

The rearrangement joins TRBV27 to TRBJ2-1; D is unclear. Germline lookup yields CDR1 MNHEY and CDR2 SMNVEV (reference sequence). The CDR3 spans 17 residues. Trimming took off 2 bases at V and 0 bases at J, with 14 bases between the two ends. In nucleotides, the CDR3 is TGTGCCAGCAGTTTAACTTACTTCTGGAGCTCCTACAATGAGCAGTTCTTC. Translation: CASSLTYFWSSYNEQFF.